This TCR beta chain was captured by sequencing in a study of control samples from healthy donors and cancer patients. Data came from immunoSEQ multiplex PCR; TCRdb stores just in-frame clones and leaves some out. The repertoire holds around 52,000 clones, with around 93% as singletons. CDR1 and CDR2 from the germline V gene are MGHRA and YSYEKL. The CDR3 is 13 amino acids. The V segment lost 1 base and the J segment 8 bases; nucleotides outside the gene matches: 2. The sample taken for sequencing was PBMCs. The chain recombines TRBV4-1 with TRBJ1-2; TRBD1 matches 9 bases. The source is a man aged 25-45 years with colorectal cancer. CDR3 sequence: CASSQAGQGGYTF. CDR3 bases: TGCGCCAGCAGCCAAGCGGGACAGGGAGGCTACACCTTC.